A selection of T cell receptor beta chains follows, all from one sample in a study of blood T cell repertoires in COVID-19. Clones were read by immunoSEQ multiplex PCR, and TCRdb kept only the in-frame ones, dropping some. In the table there are approximately 260,000 clones, around 85% of which are singletons. The specimen was peripheral blood. All receptors derive from an elderly woman with acute or convalescent COVID-19. CDR3s include the opening cysteine and the closing phenylalanine or tryptophan. D genes are given only for firm matches. Clone size is stated in some rows and not others, as once, few, many or a class when expanded.

size	V	J	D	CDR3	DNA
.	TRBV1	TRBJ1-2	.	CTSSHMGQGRLSYGYTF	TGCACCAGCAGCCATATGGGACAGGGGCGCCTGTCCTATGGCTACACCTTC
.	TRBV28	TRBJ1-1	.	CASRSGTPMTEAFF	TGTGCCAGCAGATCCGGGACACCTATGACTGAAGCTTTCTTT
.	TRBV6-5	TRBJ2-1	TRBD1	CASRQDRGSYNEQFF	TGTGCCAGCAGACAGGACAGGGGCTCCTACAATGAGCAGTTCTTC
.	TRBV5-8	TRBJ2-6	.	CASSLGFGTGANVLTF	TGTGCCAGCAGCTTGGGGTTCGGGACTGGGGCCAACGTCCTGACTTTC
once	TRBV6-5	TRBJ2-7	.	CASSYGGREQYF	TGTGCCAGCAGTTACGGGGGGAGGGAGCAGTACTTC
few	TRBV10-3	TRBJ1-6	TRBD1	CAIKPGQDSPLHF	TGTGCCATCAAACCGGGACAGGATTCACCCCTCCACTTT
.	TRBV24-1	TRBJ1-1	.	CATSDGLGAFF	TGTGCCACCAGTGATGGACTCGGAGCTTTCTTT
.	TRBV4-2	TRBJ2-4	.	CASSQEEGAGNIQYF	TGTGCCAGCAGCCAAGAGGAGGGAGCTGGAAACATTCAGTACTTC
.	TRBV19	TRBJ1-4	.	CASRGGGSTNEKLFF	TGTGCCAGCCGTGGGGGCGGATCGACTAATGAAAAACTGTTTTTT
once	TRBV5-4	TRBJ1-2	.	CASSLEAYGYTF	TGTGCCAGCAGCTTGGAAGCGTATGGCTACACCTTC
many	TRBV4-1	TRBJ1-6	.	CASSQDQFEAGYNSPLHF	TGCGCCAGCAGCCAAGATCAGTTTGAGGCTGGCTATAATTCACCCCTCCACTTT
.	TRBV5-4	TRBJ2-1	.	CASSLAGSSYNEQFF	TGTGCCAGCAGCTTGGCCGGGAGCTCCTACAATGAGCAGTTCTTC
.	TRBV19	TRBJ1-3	.	CASSMTASGNTIYF	TGTGCCAGTAGTATGACAGCTTCTGGAAACACCATATATTTT
once	TRBV11-2	TRBJ1-6	TRBD1	CASSSRTGGNSPLHF	TGTGCCAGCAGCTCTAGGACAGGGGGTAATTCACCCCTCCACTTT
.	TRBV28	TRBJ1-2	.	CASSPLPRNYGYTF	TGTGCCAGCAGTCCCCTCCCTAGGAACTATGGCTACACCTTC